Listed below are T cell receptor beta chains from one sample, sequenced in a study of cytomegalovirus exposure and HLA in healthy donors. TCRdb's table, derived via immunoSEQ multiplex PCR, lists solely in-frame clones and lacks some. The sample has 150,000 to 200,000 clones, roughly four fifths seen once. Sequencing was performed on PBMCs. The source of these receptors is a woman aged 45-59 years in good health and CMV-seropositive. The CDR3 runs from the conserved cysteine through the conserved F or W.

j_call v_call cdr3_length cdr3_aa
TRBJ2-4 TRBV4-1 17 CASSRGEGARSKNIQYF
TRBJ2-7 TRBV2 14 CATHGGQGSYEQYF
TRBJ2-7 TRBV11-2 16 CASSLDLGTGDFEQYF
TRBJ1-1 TRBV5-1 17 CASSLGRDRGHLTEAFF
NA TRBV6-5 12 CASSNQRYEQYF
TRBJ1-1 TRBV27 14 CASSLSHTGGYTFF
TRBJ2-3 TRBV14 12 CASSYFTDTQYF
TRBJ2-5 TRBV19 15 CASSISGGPGETQYF
TRBJ2-1 TRBV4-1 14 CASSRAGVLDEQFF
TRBJ2-7 TRBV27 13 CASSLGLSYEQYF
TRBJ2-1 TRBV9 15 CASSVAGGNYNEQFF
TRBJ2-1 TRBV5-1 15 CASSPTGLGDNEQFF
TRBJ2-7 TRBV7-2 14 CASSLVVTAYEQYF
TRBJ2-5 TRBV6-5 14 CASGTGGHQETQYF
TRBJ1-1 TRBV6-5 14 CASSYSRGLGEAFF
TRBJ1-3 TRBV4-1 16 CASSPTGQGVLDTIYF
TRBJ1-5 TRBV27 16 CASSSIGLRADQPQHF
TRBJ2-4 TRBV7-2 13 CASSATDPGVQYF
TRBJ2-7 TRBV6-5 14 CASSYRDRDCEQYF
TRBJ2-1 TRBV7-6 14 CASTDRGVYDEQFF
TRBJ2-3 TRBV5-4 15 CASSPRTSGVDTQYF
TRBJ2-2 TRBV29-1 14 CSVEDPQSTGELFF
TRBJ1-1 TRBV2 15 CASRILQGATSEAFF
TRBJ2-3 TRBV10-2 15 CASSVELTSTDTQYF
TRBJ2-7 TRBV18 14 CASSLLATGYEQYF
TRBJ2-5 TRBV5-1 13 CASSVGQTETQYF
TRBJ1-2 TRBV6-1 14 CASSEGQDRDGYTF
TRBJ2-5 TRBV5-1 13 CASSPQGKETQYF
TRBJ1-2 TRBV19 12 CASSGGEYGYTF
TRBJ2-1 TRBV20-1 11 CRVERYNEQFF
TRBJ2-6 TRBV5-1 16 CASSLEGQAGANVLTF
TRBJ2-5 TRBV5-4 16 CASSLRQGGQRETQYF
TRBJ1-2 TRBV7-9 14 CASSPGTVLYGYTF
TRBJ1-1 TRBV7-8 17 CASSHQGTEDMNTEAFF
TRBJ1-1 TRBV6-5 14 CASSYTGTNTEAFF
NA TRBV4-1 15 CASSQDSGGSYEQYF
TRBJ2-1 TRBV9 15 CASSVYGGQNNEQFF
TRBJ1-1 TRBV29-1 12 CSVDSGNTEAFF
TRBJ2-2 TRBV7-3 12 CASSPPGGELFF
TRBJ2-7 TRBV5-5 15 CASSLRLAGNYEQYF
TRBJ2-3 TRBV19 12 CASRLATGTQYF
TRBJ2-5 TRBV5-4 13 CASSRGRQETQYF
TRBJ1-5 TRBV7-7 16 CASSLEQGKSNQPQHF
TRBJ2-3 TRBV11-1 15 CASSPARGLTDTQYF
TRBJ1-1 TRBV19 13 CASGRTVNTEAFF
TRBJ2-7 TRBV11-2 13 CASSLGTEYEQYF
TRBJ1-5 TRBV30 14 CAWSPTGGNQPQHF
TRBJ1-5 TRBV2 16 CASSEYRRDSNQPQHF
TRBJ2-1 TRBV5-1 13 CASSLAGFGEQFF
TRBJ2-3 TRBV15 13 CATSRDVGVYQYF
TRBJ1-1 TRBV6-1 11 CASTSSGEAFF
TRBJ2-3 TRBV7-8 15 CASSLRTGGSDTQYF
TRBJ2-3 TRBV18 19 CASSPKRSSGFGGTDTQYF
TRBJ2-1 TRBV27 15 CASSFYGTDLGEQFF
TRBJ1-4 TRBV5-1 17 CASSVQGQLATNEKLFF
TRBJ1-2 TRBV2 11 CASSERAGYTF